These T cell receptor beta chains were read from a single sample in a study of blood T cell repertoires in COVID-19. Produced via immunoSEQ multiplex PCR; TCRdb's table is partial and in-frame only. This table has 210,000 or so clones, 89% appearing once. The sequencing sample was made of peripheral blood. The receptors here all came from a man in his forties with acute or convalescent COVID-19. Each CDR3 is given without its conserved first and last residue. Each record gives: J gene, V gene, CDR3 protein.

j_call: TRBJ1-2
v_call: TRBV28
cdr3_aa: ASLGGAGGVYGYT

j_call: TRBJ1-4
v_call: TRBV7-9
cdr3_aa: ASSSTLTGLISKLF

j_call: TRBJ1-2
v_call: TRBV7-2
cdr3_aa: ASSFLRGDGYT

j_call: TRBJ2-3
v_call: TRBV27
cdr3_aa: ASSNLGLPPADTQY

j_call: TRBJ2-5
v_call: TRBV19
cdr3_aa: ASSTGTSGGETQY

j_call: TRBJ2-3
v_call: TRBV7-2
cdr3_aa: ASSRRGDGTDTQY

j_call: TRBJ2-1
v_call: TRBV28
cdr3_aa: ASSYTLKDRGLHHNEQF

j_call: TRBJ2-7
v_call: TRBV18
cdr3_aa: ASSLTGQGYEQY

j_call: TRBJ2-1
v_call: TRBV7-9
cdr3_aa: ASSLGGGPYNEQF

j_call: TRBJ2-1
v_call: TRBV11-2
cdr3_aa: ASSFRSGGGEQF

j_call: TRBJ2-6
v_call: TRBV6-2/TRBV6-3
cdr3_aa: ASSYVGSSGANVLT